This TCR beta chain was captured by sequencing in a study of CD8 T cells in Susac syndrome. Germline lookup yields CDR1 MNHEY and CDR2 SVGEGT. Trimming took off 2 bases at V and 6 bases at J, with 7 bases between the two ends. This CDR3 region has 13 residues. A quantity of about 0.5 to 1 ug RNA underwent reverse transcription using random hexamers. The immunoSEQ assay covered 54 Vbeta and 13 Jbeta segments for CDR3. TCRdb ran MiXCR on the immunoSEQ multiplex PCR reads and lists one entry per CDR3 protein. The data show about 130,000 distinct CDR3 sequences, 90% to 95% seen once. Sequenced sample: CD4+ T cells from PBMCs. The genes are TRBV6-2 or TRBV6-3 and TRBJ2-2; D ambiguous. The origin of this receptor is a human donor in good health. CDR3 coding DNA: TGTGCCAGCAGTTACCATGACTCCGGGGAGCTGTTTTTT. Protein product: CASSYHDSGELFF.